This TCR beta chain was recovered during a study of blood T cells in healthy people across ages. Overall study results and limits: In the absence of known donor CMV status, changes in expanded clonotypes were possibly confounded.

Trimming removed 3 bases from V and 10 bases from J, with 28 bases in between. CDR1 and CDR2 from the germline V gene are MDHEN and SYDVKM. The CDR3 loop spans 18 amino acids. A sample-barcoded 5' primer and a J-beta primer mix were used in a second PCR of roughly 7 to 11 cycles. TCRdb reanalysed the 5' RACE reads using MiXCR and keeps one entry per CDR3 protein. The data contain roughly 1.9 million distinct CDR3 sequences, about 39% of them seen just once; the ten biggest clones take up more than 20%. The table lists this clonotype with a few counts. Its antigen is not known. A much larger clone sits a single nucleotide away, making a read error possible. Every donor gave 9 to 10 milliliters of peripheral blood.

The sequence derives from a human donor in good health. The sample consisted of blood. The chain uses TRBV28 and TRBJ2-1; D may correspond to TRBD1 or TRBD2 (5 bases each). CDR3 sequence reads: CASSLELIRTLRGYEQFF. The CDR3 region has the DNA TGTGCCAGCAGTTTGGAGTTAATTAGGACACTCCGGGGCTACGAGCAGTTCTTC.